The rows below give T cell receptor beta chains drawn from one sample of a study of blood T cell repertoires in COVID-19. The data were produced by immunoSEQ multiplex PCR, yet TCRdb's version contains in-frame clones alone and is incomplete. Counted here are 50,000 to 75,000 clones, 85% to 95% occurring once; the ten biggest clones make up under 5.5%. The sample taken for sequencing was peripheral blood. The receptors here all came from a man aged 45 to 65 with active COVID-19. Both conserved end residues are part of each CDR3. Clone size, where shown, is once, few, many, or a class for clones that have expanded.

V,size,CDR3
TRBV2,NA,CASSAVDGYTF
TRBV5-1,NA,CASALGGAYEQYF
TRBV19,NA,CASSMSGPSKNQPQHF
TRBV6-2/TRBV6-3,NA,CASSYMDIQYF
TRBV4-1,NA,CASSQDWTGTEPQHF
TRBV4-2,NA,CASSQVPGLAGTKNIQYF
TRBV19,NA,CASTPGGGVNQPQHF
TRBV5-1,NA,CASSPRGSYNEQFF
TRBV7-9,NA,CASRLGGNDGYTF
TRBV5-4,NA,CASSLLAGGGETQYF
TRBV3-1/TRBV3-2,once,CASSQDRGQRYSPLHF
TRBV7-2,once,CASSLRDGFYEQYF
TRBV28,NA,CAGARDRGFRTYEQYF
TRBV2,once,CASSWTNPGANVLTF
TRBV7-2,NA,CASSLSSVVTQYF
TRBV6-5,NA,CASSYPREGDPGYTF
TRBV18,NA,CASSQGQGVGQPQHF
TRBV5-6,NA,CASSTGDINEKLFF
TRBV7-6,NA,CASSFGSGAGQYF
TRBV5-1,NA,CASSLARDYNEQFF
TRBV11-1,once,CASSFSIAMNTGELFF
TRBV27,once,CASTAQGLMGTQYF
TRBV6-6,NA,CASSLLWRSSYNEQFF
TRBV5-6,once,CASSSSWTANNEKLFF
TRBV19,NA,CASSIGWDRDNEQFF
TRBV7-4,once,CASKGQEVLNEKLFF
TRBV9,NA,CASSVEGLAGNEQFF
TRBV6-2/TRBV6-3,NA,CASSPRQGLYEQYF
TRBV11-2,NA,CASSLGGLAVGETQYF
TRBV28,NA,CASSLAGGLLAEQYF
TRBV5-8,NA,CASSLLRDTF
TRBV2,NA,CASRGTSGENIQYF
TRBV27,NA,CASSSRQGPGNQPQHF
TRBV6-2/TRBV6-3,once,CASSYGRGVSYEQYF
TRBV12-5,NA,CASGLAGQGFSSSTDTQYF
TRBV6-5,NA,CASRETGGSNQPQHF
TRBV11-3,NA,CASSLDEGPGTATYEQYF
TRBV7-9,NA,CASSLTGNTEAFF
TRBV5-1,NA,CASSSKLAGFLNEQFF
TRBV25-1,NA,CASSGPRGHPDTEAFF
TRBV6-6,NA,CASSRTENTEAFF